Below are 20 T cell receptor beta chains sequenced from a single sample in a study of blood T cell repertoires in COVID-19. Measured with immunoSEQ multiplex PCR; TCRdb has only the in-frame clones, and not every one. The sample includes some 200,000 clones, about nine tenths of them seen just once. Material for sequencing was PBMCs or T cells enriched from blood (not recorded which). The receptors derive from a young man in a cohort exposed to, infected with or recovered from COVID-19 (not recorded which).

The chain has TRBV7-8 and TRBJ2-7; tentatively, D is TRBD1 (6 bases). This CDR3 is built from 15 residues. Trimming removed 5 bases from V and 6 bases from J, with 20 bases in between. Germline assignment: CDR1 SGHVS and CDR2 FQNEAQ. Written as DNA, the CDR3 is TGTGCCAGCAGCGTCCTCGGACAGCTTTACGCCGAGCAGTACTTC. Its protein product is CASSVLGQLYAEQYF.

The rearrangement joins TRBV28 to TRBJ1-5; 9 nucleotides align to TRBD1. The CDR3 sequence is 17 residues long. The junction had 6 bases not matched to a gene; V was cut back by 2 bases and J by 1 base. The germline V gene encodes CDR1 MDHEN and CDR2 SYDVKM. The CDR3 sequence is CASSLRTGEGSNQPQHF. The CDR3 coding sequence is TGTGCCAGCAGTTTACGGACAGGGGAAGGGAGCAATCAGCCCCAGCATTTT.

This chain uses TRBV28 with TRBJ1-1, with D perhaps matching TRBD1 (5 bases). The CDR3 totals 13 residues. Germline V CDR1 and CDR2: MDHEN, SYDVKM. V was trimmed by 3 bases and J by 7 bases, leaving 12 bases between them. The CDR3 loop is CASSFYVDSEAFF. The CDR3 DNA follows: TGTGCCAGCAGTTTTTACGTAGACAGTGAAGCTTTCTTT.

This rearrangement joins TRBV27 to TRBJ1-2; D gene unclear. Trimming pared 10 bases from V and 0 bases from J, leaving 9 bases between. The length of the CDR3 is 12 residues. Looked up from germline, CDR1 is MNHEY and CDR2 is SMNVEV (reference sequence). This CDR3 reads CATGATNYGYTF. Written as DNA, the CDR3 is TGTGCCACGGGAGCAACTAACTATGGCTACACCTTC.

V usage is TRBV11-2 and J usage is TRBJ2-7, with a weak D call TRBD2 (5 bases). The CDR3 has 12 amino acids. From germline, CDR1 is SGHAT and CDR2 FQNNGV. V was pared by 8 bases and J by 4 bases, with 12 bases between. The CDR3 bases are TGTGCCAGCGGCCGGTCGGGATACGAGCAGTACTTC. Protein sequence: CASGRSGYEQYF.

Details on this clone: At one of its ends the junction is not consistent with the germline gene, which may arise from a read error. The chain recombines TRBV7-7 with TRBJ1-1; no definite D call. Germline V lookup: CDR1 SSHAT, CDR2 FNYEAQ (reference sequence). This CDR3 is built from 15 residues. DNA of the CDR3: TGTGCTAGCAGCCCCTTGATGGGCCTGGACACTGAAGCTTTCTTT. This translates into CASSPLMGLDTEAFF.

V is TRBV19 and J is TRBJ2-3; 9 bases line up with TRBD2. The CDR3 extends over 15 amino acids. Trimming cost V 3 bases and J 3 bases; bases outside gene matches: 4. Looked up from germline, CDR1 is LNHDA and CDR2 is SQIVND (reference sequence). The CDR3 region has the DNA TGTGCCAGTAGTATGCCGGGACTAGCTACAGATACGCAGTATTTT. It yields the protein CASSMPGLATDTQYF. The full variable domain, its missing parts supplied by reference TRBV19 and TRBJ2-3, is DGGITQSPKYLFRKEGQNVTLSCEQNLNHDAMYWYRQDPGQGLRLIYYSQIVNDFQKGDIAEGYSVSREKKESFPLTVTSAQKNPTAFYLCASSMPGLATDTQYFGPGTRLTVL.

The J gene is TRBJ2-5, the V gene TRBV24-1; D possibly corresponds to TRBD2 (5 bases). Germline V lookup: CDR1 KGHDR, CDR2 SFDVKD. The CDR3 consists of 15 residues. Trimming took 7 bases from V and 5 from J, leaving 19 bases between them. This CDR3 is CATRIKTVTGETQYF. The CDR3 bases are TGTGCCACCAGGATTAAGACGGTAACGGGGGAGACCCAGTACTTC.

In this sample, this clone turned up once. V is TRBV24-1 and J is TRBJ2-7; the match to TRBD2 covers 7 bases. Germline CDR1 reads KGHDR; CDR2 reads SFDVKD. CDR3 length equals 13 residues. The V gene end was trimmed by 6 bases and the J gene end by 6 bases; junction bases not matched to a gene: 7. The CDR3 here is CATSIGPGGEQYF. For the CDR3, the DNA is TGTGCCACCAGTATAGGTCCGGGAGGCGAGCAGTACTTC.

V and J are TRBV7-3 and TRBJ2-1; TRBD2 aligns across 7 bases. Germline-derived CDR1 and CDR2 are SGHTA and FQGTGA. The CDR3 totals 15 residues. The junction had 3 bases not matched to a gene; V was cut back by 1 base and J by 3 bases. The CDR3: CASSLMPSGYNEQFF. The CDR3 DNA is TGTGCCAGCAGCTTAATGCCTAGCGGCTACAATGAGCAGTTCTTC.

The CDR3 coding sequence is TGTGCCATCAGTTCAAGAGGGGATACGCAGTATTTT. Its protein is CAISSRGDTQYF. The V gene is TRBV10-3, the J gene TRBJ2-3, with a weak D call TRBD2 (5 bases). The V gene's germline CDR1 is ENHRY and CDR2 SYGVKD. Between the trimmed V and J ends, which lost 5 bases and 6 bases, there was a span of 9 bases. This CDR3 contains 12 residues.

The CDR3 bases are TGTGCCAGTACCCAACGGGTCGTACGGAATCAGCCCCAGCATTTT. The encoded protein is CASTQRVVRNQPQHF. This chain connects TRBV19 to TRBJ1-5; no reliable D call. V was clipped by 7 bases and J by 4 bases, with 17 bases between them. Germline lookup yields CDR1 LNHDA and CDR2 SQIVND (reference sequence). The CDR3 consists of 15 residues.

This chain connects TRBV19 to TRBJ1-2; 10 positions match TRBD1. This CDR3 is built from 16 residues. With 3 bases clipped from V and 0 bases from J, the junction kept 4 bases outside the gene matches. Germline V lookup: CDR1 LNHDA, CDR2 SQIVND (reference sequence). As DNA, the CDR3 is TGTGCCAGTAGTATTGGACAGGGGGGACCTAACTATGGCTACACCTTC. Translation: CASSIGQGGPNYGYTF.

V and J are TRBV24-1 and TRBJ2-1, with TRBD2 identical over 8 bases. Germline V gene data show CDR1 as KGHDR and CDR2 as SFDVKD. The CDR3 is 14 amino acids. Trimming cost V 9 bases and J 9 bases; bases outside gene matches: 12. CDR3 sequence: CATRSAGLGSEQFF. The CDR3 DNA reads as TGTGCCACCCGATCCGCGGGACTAGGAAGTGAGCAGTTCTTC.

There are a few counts of this clone. The genes are TRBV11-2 and TRBJ1-2; perhaps TRBD1 as D (5 bases). The V gene lost 0 bases and the J gene lost 4 bases, with 9 bases spanning the gap. Germline V gives CDR1 SGHAT, CDR2 FQNNGV. CDR3 length: 14 residues. The CDR3 DNA sequence: TGTGCCAGCAGCTTAGAGCCAGGGTTCTATGGCTACACCTTC. Translation: CASSLEPGFYGYTF.

The genes are TRBV28 and TRBJ2-3; 7 nucleotides align to TRBD1. CDR3 size: 15 residues. With 6 bases clipped from V and 0 bases from J, the junction kept 6 bases outside the gene matches. Germline CDR1 and CDR2: MDHEN and SYDVKM. CDR3 coding DNA: TGTGCCAGCAGCCAAACAGGGGTTAGCACAGATACGCAGTATTTT. Translating gives CASSQTGVSTDTQYF.

This clone was seen more than once but under ten times. This sequence joins TRBV11-2 and TRBJ2-7, with 7 bases that match TRBD2. Germline CDR1 and CDR2: SGHAT and FQNNGV. CDR3 length: 16 residues. The V segment lost 2 bases and the J segment 3 bases; nucleotides outside the gene matches: 10. CDR3 sequence: CASSLLRTSSFYEQYF. CDR3 DNA: TGTGCCAGCAGCTTATTAAGGACTAGTTCCTTCTACGAGCAGTACTTC.

The V gene is TRBV6-5, the J gene TRBJ1-6; 11 nucleotides match TRBD1. The CDR3 has 14 amino acids. V shed 6 bases and J 7 bases; nucleotides not matched to a gene: 2. In germline, CDR1 is MNHEY, CDR2 SVGAGI. This CDR3 is CASSGTGGNSPLHF. DNA of the CDR3: TGTGCCAGCAGCGGGACAGGGGGAAATTCACCCCTCCACTTT.

The chain employs TRBV28 and TRBJ2-1; 13 bases are a match to TRBD2. This CDR3 spans 20 amino acids. The germline gives CDR1 MDHEN, CDR2 SYDVKM. J lost 5 bases, V lost 5 bases, and 18 bases had no gene match. CDR3 amino acids: CASSPAPTSGRAVGNNEQFF. DNA of the CDR3: TGTGCCAGCAGTCCAGCCCCCACTAGCGGGAGGGCGGTAGGGAACAATGAGCAGTTCTTC. Full variable domain (outside the CDR3, taken from reference TRBV28 and TRBJ2-1): DVKVTQSSRYLVKRTGEKVFLECVQDMDHENMFWYRQDPGLGLRLIYFSYDVKMKEKGDIPEGYSVSREKKERFSLILESASTNQTSMYLCASSPAPTSGRAVGNNEQFFGPGTRLTVL.

The gene calls are TRBV5-6 and TRBJ1-3, with TRBD1 as a possible D gene (5 bases). Per the germline V gene, CDR1 is SGHDT and CDR2 is YYEEEE. Between the trimmed V and J ends, which lost 4 bases and 0 bases, there was a span of 11 bases. The CDR3 totals 15 residues. CDR3 region: CASSARTHSGNTIYF. CDR3 in DNA: TGTGCCAGCAGCGCCAGGACACACTCTGGAAACACCATATATTTT.